The 15 T cell receptor beta chains below all came from one sample that was sequenced in a study of CD4 T cells in relation to SARS-CoV-2 and coronaviruses. Their antigen targets remain unknown. CD4+ T cells from unexposed donors were obtained before the COVID-19 pandemic (2011-2018). CD4+ T cells were isolated from the cells after around eleven days of culture. Clones were sequenced by immunoSEQ multiplex PCR, and TCRdb holds only the in-frame ones, with some missing. The data show approximately 18,000 clones, 82% seen once. Sequenced input: CD4+ T cells from PBMCs, cultured in vitro. The receptor source for this set is a human donor in good health.

This chain connects TRBV7-9 to TRBJ2-7; 10 bases map to TRBD1. The V gene's germline CDR1 is SEHNR and CDR2 FQNEAQ (reference sequence). The V and J ends lost 4 bases and 2 bases, in that order; junction bases with no gene match: 11. The CDR3 extends over 17 amino acids. The CDR3 DNA is TGTGCCAGCAGCTCGAGAACCGCCGGGACAGGGGCCTACGAGCAGTACTTC. Protein sequence: CASSSRTAGTGAYEQYF.

This rearrangement joins TRBV10-3 to TRBJ2-5; 7 nucleotides match TRBD1. Germline CDR1 reads ENHRY; CDR2 reads SYGVKD. J lost 4 bases, V lost 4 bases, and 6 bases had no gene match. The CDR3 is 14 residues long. CDR3 coding DNA: TGTGCCATCAGTGTTGCCAGGGGGAGAGAGACCCAGTACTTC. This translates into CAISVARGRETQYF.

The V and J genes are TRBV30 and TRBJ1-2, with TRBD1 matching over 7 bases. J was trimmed by 5 bases and V by 3 bases; bases with no gene match: 9. The length of the CDR3 is 14 residues. Germline CDR1 reads GTSNPN; CDR2 reads SVGIG (reference sequence). As DNA, the CDR3 is TGTGCCTGGAGGCGACCGGGACAGATGTATGGCTACACCTTC. As protein: CAWRRPGQMYGYTF.

This clone showed up just a few times. The chain carries TRBV7-9 and TRBJ1-2, with D unresolved. CDR3 length: 13 residues. The V end lost 5 bases, the J end lost 2 bases, and 9 bases lay between the germline ends. Germline V lookup: CDR1 SEHNR, CDR2 FQNEAQ (reference sequence). As DNA, the CDR3 is TGTGCCAGCAGCGGAAACCTCAACTATGGCTACACCTTC. Its protein product is CASSGNLNYGYTF.

This clone was recorded once. The chain recombines TRBV30 with TRBJ2-7, with 8 nucleotides matching TRBD1. The germline gives CDR1 GTSNPN, CDR2 SVGIG (reference sequence). The CDR3 contains 14 residues. Unmatched junction bases numbered 5, after V lost 3 bases and J lost 1 base. Written as DNA, the CDR3 is TGTGCCTGGAGCCCCGGGACAGGATCCTACGAGCAGTACTTC. This translates into CAWSPGTGSYEQYF.

The CDR3 is CASSAPGTGDEKLFF. CDR3 in DNA: TGTGCCAGCAGTGCCCCCGGGACAGGGGATGAAAAACTGTTTTTT. The J gene is TRBJ1-4, the V gene TRBV25-1; 10 nucleotides match TRBD1. This CDR3 comprises 15 residues. The V and J ends lost 4 bases and 6 bases, in that order; junction bases with no gene match: 5. CDR1 MGHDK and CDR2 SYGVNS come from the germline V gene.

The V gene is TRBV6-4, the J gene TRBJ1-1, with D hard to call. The V gene lost 0 bases and the J gene lost 3 bases, with 11 bases spanning the gap. The CDR3 is made up of 15 amino acids. CDR1 MRHNA and CDR2 SNTAGT come from the germline V gene. The CDR3 DNA follows: TGTGCCAGCAGTGACTCGGACGGACGCTACACTGAAGCTTTCTTT. This encodes CASSDSDGRYTEAFF.

The J gene is TRBJ2-6, the V gene TRBV21-1; TRBD1 reflects the table's D call only, with no check against the DNA. TRBV21-1 has pseudogene status. CDR3 size: 21 residues. The chain's CDR3 is CASSTTQGGTGVREGANVLTF. Here the CDR3 DNA reads TGTGCCAGCAGCACTACCCAGGGCGGGACAGGGGTTCGGGAAGGGGCCAACGTCCTGACTTTC.

Here the CDR3 DNA reads TGTGCCAGTAGTGCCGGGGGAGCGGGGGGGCAAAATACGCAGTATTTT. As protein: CASSAGGAGGQNTQYF. The rearrangement uses TRBV19 and TRBJ2-3; TRBD2 matches 10 bases. Unmatched junction bases numbered 12, after V lost 5 bases and J lost 7 bases. This CDR3 comprises 16 residues. Germline CDR1 reads LNHDA; CDR2 reads SQIVND (reference sequence).

This clone has only one observation. The J gene is TRBJ1-3, the V gene TRBV5-1; 12 positions agree with TRBD1. V lost 4 bases and J lost 3; bases outside the gene matches: 5. CDR3 length equals 16 residues. Germline V gene lookup returns CDR1 SGHRS and CDR2 YFSETQ. The CDR3 loop reads CASSGGQGASGNTIYF. CDR3 sequence (DNA): TGCGCCAGCAGCGGGGGACAGGGGGCAAGTGGAAACACCATATATTTT.

The chain joins TRBV2 to TRBJ2-5, with 7 bases fitting TRBD1. The germline gives CDR1 SNHLY, CDR2 FYNNEI. V lost 8 bases to trimming and J lost 5 bases; unmatched junction nucleotides: 5. CDR3 length equals 12 residues. The CDR3 region has the DNA TGTGCCAGCGGAGACAGGGAGGAGACCCAGTACTTC. This codes for CASGDREETQYF.

This chain connects TRBV29-1 to TRBJ2-1, with 8 nucleotides matching TRBD2. The germline V gene encodes CDR1 SQVTM and CDR2 ANQGSEA. The CDR3 sequence is 16 residues long. CDR3 bases: TGCCGCCGTTGTAGGCGGGGGGCGGTATCCTACAATGAGCAGTTCTTC. Its translation is CRRCRRGAVSYNEQFF.

The gene calls are TRBV28 and TRBJ2-7; 10 bases map to TRBD2. The germline CDR1 and CDR2 sequences are MDHEN and SYDVKM. J was trimmed by 5 bases and V by 7 bases; bases with no gene match: 11. The CDR3 covers 15 residues. The chain's CDR3 is CASNVAGGPPDEQYF. CDR3 bases: TGTGCCAGCAACGTAGCGGGGGGACCTCCAGACGAGCAGTACTTC.

This sequence joins TRBV3-1 (or the pseudogene TRBV3-2) and TRBJ1-4, with D maybe TRBD1 (5 bases). Germline CDR1 and CDR2: LGHDT and YNNKEL (reference sequence). The CDR3 is 14 amino acids. Trimming removed 5 bases from V and 7 bases from J, with 14 bases in between. CDR3 in amino acids: CASSSRRDSEKLFF. The CDR3 DNA sequence: TGTGCCAGCAGCTCTCGCAGGGATTCTGAAAAACTGTTTTTT.

The CDR3 loop is CASSLRTGPLGGNQPQHF. CDR3 in DNA: TGTGCCAGCAGCTTACGGACAGGGCCCCTGGGGGGCAATCAGCCCCAGCATTTT. V and J are TRBV7-8 and TRBJ1-5; 8 bases align to TRBD1. The V and J ends lost 2 bases and 2 bases, in that order; junction bases with no gene match: 11. This CDR3 is built from 18 residues. The V gene's germline CDR1 is SGHVS and CDR2 FQNEAQ.